These 14 T cell receptor beta chains came from one sample sequenced in a study of radiation and T cells in renal cell carcinoma. Time point: blood 2 weeks post-SBRT. Sample treatment: 15 Gy SBRT to primary tumor, nephrectomy 4 weeks later. Assay used: immunoSEQ multiplex PCR; TCRdb lists only in-frame clones, some missing. The data contain about 130,000 clones, more than 75% of them singletons. Sequencing used blood, obtained from a patient whose treatment included radiotherapy and nephrectomy. These receptors came from a woman in her 70s with renal cell carcinoma.

V usage is TRBV5-8 and J usage is TRBJ1-2; D unclear. The CDR3 is 13 amino acids. Germline V lookup: CDR1 SGHTS, CDR2 YDEGEE. V was trimmed by 2 bases and J by 6 bases, leaving 11 bases between them. The CDR3 reads CASSFKRTHGYTF. The CDR3 coding sequence is TGTGCCAGCAGCTTTAAAAGGACTCATGGCTACACCTTC. The full variable domain, in which reference TRBV5-8 and TRBJ1-2 provide the parts outside the CDR3, is EAGVTQSPTHLIKTRGQQATLRCSPISGHTSVYWYQQALGLGLQFLLWYDEGEERNRGNFPPRFSGRQFPNYSSELNVNALELEDSALYLCASSFKRTHGYTFGSGTRLTVV.

This clone was detected only a few times. The chain joins TRBV6-1 to TRBJ1-6; no definite D call. The CDR3 runs to 16 residues. V lost 4 bases to trimming and J lost 1 base, with 11 bases between them. CDR1 is MNHNS and CDR2 is SASEGT in the germline V gene. Here the CDR3 reads CASSGAGKSYNSPLHF. CDR3 in DNA: TGTGCCAGCAGTGGGGCGGGGAAATCCTATAATTCACCCCTCCACTTT.

The CDR3 coding sequence is TGTGCCAGCAGCTCCAGACAGTTAAGTGATCAGCCCCAGCATTTT. Translated: CASSSRQLSDQPQHF. The chain is built from TRBV6-6 and TRBJ1-5; D might be TRBD1 (5 bases). Trimming stripped 6 bases from V and 5 bases from J, with 17 bases between. The germline V gene has CDR1 MNHNY and CDR2 SVGAGI (reference sequence). The CDR3 sequence is 15 residues long.

The J gene is TRBJ2-2, the V gene TRBV6-5; 9 bases match TRBD1. This CDR3 is built from 16 residues. The trim removed 2 bases at V and 8 bases at J, leaving 9 bases unmatched. Germline values: CDR1 MNHEY, CDR2 SVGAGI. The CDR3 DNA reads as TGTGCCAGCAGTTACACCAGGACAGGGGTGATTGGGGAGCTGTTTTTT. It codes for CASSYTRTGVIGELFF.

The chain recombines TRBV28 with TRBJ1-2, with D unresolved. Germline V gene data show CDR1 as MDHEN and CDR2 as SYDVKM. Trimming removed 2 bases at V and 0 bases at J, with 4 bases between. There are 13 residues in the CDR3. The CDR3 region is CASSLKANYGYTF. CDR3 nucleotide sequence: TGTGCCAGCAGTTTAAAGGCTAACTATGGCTACACCTTC.

The rearrangement links TRBV10-3 to TRBJ2-7; 9 bases map to TRBD1. CDR3 length: 12 amino acids. Per the germline V gene, CDR1 is ENHRY and CDR2 is SYGVKD. The V segment lost 8 bases and the J segment 7 bases; nucleotides outside the gene matches: 6. CDR3 sequence reads: CAILTGGGEQYF. DNA for the CDR3: TGTGCCATCTTGACAGGGGGAGGGGAGCAGTACTTC.

This chain joins TRBV6-5 and TRBJ1-5, with D maybe TRBD1 (6 bases). Germline-derived CDR1 and CDR2 are MNHEY and SVGAGI. The CDR3 spans 16 residues. V was cut by 0 bases and J by 0 bases, with 9 bases left in between. The CDR3 DNA is TGTGCCAGCAGTTACTCGAGGGGGGGTAGCAATCAGCCCCAGCATTTT. Protein sequence: CASSYSRGGSNQPQHF.

The J gene is TRBJ2-3, the V gene TRBV19, with a tentative D call TRBD1 (6 bases). V lost 4 bases, J lost 0 bases, and 14 bases lay in between. Germline V CDR1 and CDR2: LNHDA, SQIVND (reference sequence). The length of the CDR3 is 16 residues. CDR3 coding DNA: TGTGCCAGTAGTACCCAACAGGGATGGAGCACAGATACGCAGTATTTT. Its translation: CASSTQQGWSTDTQYF.

This sequence joins TRBV5-8 and TRBJ1-2; 8 nucleotides agree with TRBD1. CDR3 length: 14 residues. Germline V CDR1 and CDR2: SGHTS, YDEGEE. V shed 0 bases and J 5 bases; nucleotides not matched to a gene: 3. The CDR3, as DNA: TGTGCCAGCAGCTTGGGGGGACAGGTTTATGGCTACACCTTC. It translates to CASSLGGQVYGYTF.

This chain joins TRBV19 and TRBJ1-6; D remains ambiguous. Germline CDR1 and CDR2: LNHDA and SQIVND (reference sequence). V was shortened by 5 bases and J by 4 bases, with 12 bases between the two germline ends. The CDR3 contains 15 residues. CDR3 sequence: CASSLGRVYNSPLHF. DNA of the CDR3: TGTGCCAGTAGTTTGGGCCGGGTTTATAATTCACCCCTCCACTTT.

This clone was counted a few times. The chain carries TRBV19 and TRBJ1-1; D remains unclear. V lost 7 bases and J lost 7, with 10 bases in between. This CDR3 contains 11 residues. Per the germline V gene, CDR1 is LNHDA and CDR2 is SQIVND (reference sequence). The CDR3 DNA reads as TGTGCCAGTAATTTGGCGAGTGAAGCTTTCTTT. Translated, it gives CASNLASEAFF.

Remarks on this clone: At one end the junction does not follow the germline gene, possibly because of a read error. This chain joins TRBV7-7 and TRBJ2-5; possibly TRBD2 for D (7 bases). Germline V CDR1 and CDR2: SSHAT, FNYEAQ (reference sequence). The CDR3 contains 15 residues. The CDR3 DNA follows: TGTGCTAGCAGCTTAGGCGGGGGCTACCAAGAGACCCAGTACTTC. Translating gives CASSLGGGYQETQYF.

This rearrangement joins TRBV30 to TRBJ2-7; a weak D match, TRBD1 (6 bases). CDR3 length: 11 amino acids. Trimming left V 2 bases short and J 7 bases short, with 9 bases between. CDR1 is GTSNPN and CDR2 is SVGIG in the germline V gene (reference sequence). The chain's CDR3 is CAWSTGTEQYF. As DNA, the CDR3 is TGTGCCTGGAGTACTGGGACAGAGCAGTACTTC.

A remark on this clone: One end of the junction does not line up with germline, which may come from a read error. The rearrangement links TRBV7-7 to TRBJ1-5; D call uncertain. Per the germline V gene, CDR1 is SSHAT and CDR2 is FNYEAQ (reference sequence). CDR3 size: 15 residues. In DNA, the CDR3 is TGTGCTAGCAGCTTAAACCAGAATAGCAATCAGCCCCAGCATTTT. This encodes CASSLNQNSNQPQHF.